This record looks at one T cell receptor beta chain sequence and its context. Its antigen is unidentified. TCRdb re-analyzed the 5' RACE reads; it lists each CDR3 protein once, without DNA. The sample's table shows about 440,000 distinct CDR3 sequences. The data belong to a study of T cells expressing NK-cell markers. On the study more broadly: Obtained from sorted CD3+CD56+NKG2C+, CD3+CD56+NKG2C- and CD3+CD56-NKG2C+ T cells were the TCR beta repertoires.

Study results and caveats: Whether expanded NKG2C+ T cell clones were HCMV-specific remained unclear. In more than 5 donors, dominant CD3+CD56+NKG2C+ clones formed about 1.0-7.5% of CD8+ cells. Several donors showed these clonotypes also leading the CD3+CD56-NKG2C+ fraction.

The CDR3 length is 16 residues. The germline V gene has CDR1 SQVTM and CDR2 ANQGSEA. V usage is TRBV29-1 and J usage is TRBJ2-6; lacking DNA, the TRBD2 call made by TCRdb goes unchecked. This TCR came from a woman between 18 and 70 years old in good health. Sequences were obtained from blood T cells: a sorted CD56 or NKG2C T cell subset, CD4+ or CD8+ T cells, or bulk PBMC T cells (not recorded which). The CDR3 protein is CSVRLAGYSGANVLTF.